These T cell receptor beta chains were read from a single sample in a study of identical twins. TCRdb redid the calling of the 5' RACE reads with MiXCR, one entry per CDR3 protein. The sample records about 660,000 distinct CDR3 sequences, under 9% being singletons. This sample also appeared in a second study, on yellow fever vaccine responses in identical twins.

The sequenced sample was PBMCs. These receptors all come from a woman under 30 in good health. CDR3s include the opening cysteine and the closing phenylalanine or tryptophan. Each record gives: V gene, clone size, CDR3 protein. Clone sizes are given selectively: once, few, many, or a class where the clone is expanded.

>TRBV6-5|few
CASSNRGPIVKYYNEQFF
>TRBV7-8|.
CASSLMAGDYNSPLHF
>TRBV10-3|many
CAISESSGRGLDEQFF
>TRBV5-6|few
CASSLDGGDTGELFF
>TRBV20-1|few
CSAPGRGGTNEQFF
>TRBV5-6|few
CASSSDTHQQYF
>TRBV6-2/TRBV6-3|.
CASSGLAGGPGEQFF
>TRBV15|many
CATSKGTTNEKLFF
>TRBV20-1|few
CSAREYGRGYRTGELFF
>TRBV14|.
CASSQVEAITYEQYF
>TRBV3-1|.
CASSQDGRIYEQYF
>TRBV29-1|.
CSVGRGSNQPQHF
>TRBV12-3/TRBV12-4|many
CASGQSRNTEAFF
>TRBV12-3/TRBV12-4|few
CASSSLGQGRTDTQYF
>TRBV6-5|few
CASSYSGLVHEQYF
>TRBV5-4|.
CASSLEQSSYNSPLHF
>TRBV7-2|many
CASSFGYQETQYF
>TRBV10-3|many
CAISEGTRQETQYF
>TRBV5-5|.
CASSHRVGNEQFF
>TRBV7-2|few
CASSGGQGRSSPLHF
>TRBV29-1|.
CSVRGAVGAFF
>TRBV6-1|few
CASKDSATNEKLFF
>TRBV10-1|.
CASSESDRGYEQYF
>TRBV20-1|few
CSAKPSGNSETQYF
>TRBV6-5|few
CASSYSRTGGSPLHF